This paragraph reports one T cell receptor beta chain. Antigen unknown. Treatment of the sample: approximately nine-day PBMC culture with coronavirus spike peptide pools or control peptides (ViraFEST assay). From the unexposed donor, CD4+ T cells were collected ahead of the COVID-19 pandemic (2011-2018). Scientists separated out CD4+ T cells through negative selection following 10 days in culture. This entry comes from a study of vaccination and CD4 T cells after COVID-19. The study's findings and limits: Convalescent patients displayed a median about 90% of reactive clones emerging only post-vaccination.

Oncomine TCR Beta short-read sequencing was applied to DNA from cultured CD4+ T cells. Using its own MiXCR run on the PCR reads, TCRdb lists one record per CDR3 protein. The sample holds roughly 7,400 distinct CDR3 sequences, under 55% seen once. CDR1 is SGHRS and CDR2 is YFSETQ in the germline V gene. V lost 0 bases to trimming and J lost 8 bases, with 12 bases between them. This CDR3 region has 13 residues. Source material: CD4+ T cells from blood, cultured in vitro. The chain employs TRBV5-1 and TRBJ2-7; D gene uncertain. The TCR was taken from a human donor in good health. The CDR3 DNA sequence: TGCGCCAGCAGCTTGGAACTTTTGCATCAGCAGTACTTC. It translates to CASSLELLHQQYF.